The clone carrying this T cell receptor beta chain is a singleton in its sample. The sample originates from a study of technical replicates of blood from a handful of donors. Repertoires were generated with immunoSEQ multiplex PCR, while TCRdb's copy carries only in-frame clones and drops some. The profile shows over 60,000 clones, roughly 91% of them singletons. The ends lost 2 bases at V and 1 base at J; junction bases unmatched: 6. The CDR3 spans 17 residues. Per germline, CDR1 SGHAT and CDR2 FQNNGV. Sequenced sample: PBMCs. This clonotype was sampled from a human donor in good health. Some clones in this sample may be carry-over from other donors' samples. The chain joins TRBV11-2 to TRBJ1-1; TRBD1 aligns across 11 bases. CDR3 bases: TGTGCCAGCAGCTTAAGGGACAGGGGGTTCCGGAACACTGAAGCTTTCTTT. The encoded protein is CASSLRDRGFRNTEAFF.